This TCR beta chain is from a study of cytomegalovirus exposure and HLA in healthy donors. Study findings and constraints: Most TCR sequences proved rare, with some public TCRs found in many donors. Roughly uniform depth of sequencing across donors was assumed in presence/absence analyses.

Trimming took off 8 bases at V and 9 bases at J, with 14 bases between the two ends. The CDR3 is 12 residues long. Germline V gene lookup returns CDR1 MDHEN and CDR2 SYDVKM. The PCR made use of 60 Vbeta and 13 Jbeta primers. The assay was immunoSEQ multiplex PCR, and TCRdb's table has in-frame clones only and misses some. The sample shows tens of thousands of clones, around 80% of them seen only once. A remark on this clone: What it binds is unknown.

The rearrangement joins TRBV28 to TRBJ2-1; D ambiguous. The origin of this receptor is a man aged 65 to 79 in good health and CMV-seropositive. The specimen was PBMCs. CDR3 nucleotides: TGTGCCAGCGGGCCCCCAGGTCCTGAGCAGTTCTTC. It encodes CASGPPGPEQFF.